The TCR beta chain under discussion was sequenced for a study of blood T cell repertoires in COVID-19. Overall study context: The United States, Italy and Spain provided the acute and convalescent COVID-19 samples. Nucleic acid was either cDNA or gDNA, and it came from T cells, B-cell-depleted T cells, or PBMCs.

Looked up from germline, CDR1 is SNHLY and CDR2 is FYNNEI. The CDR3 loop spans 17 amino acids. The junction had 7 bases not matched to a gene; V was cut back by 3 bases and J by 4 bases. Produced via immunoSEQ multiplex PCR; TCRdb's table is partial and in-frame only. Of about 410,000 clones listed, approximately 89% are singletons. Seattle-derived patients entered the study during active infection and were followed longitudinally. The chain employs TRBV2 and TRBJ2-3; 13 bases are a match to TRBD2. Sequenced input: peripheral blood. The source is a woman between 35 and 50 years old with COVID-19, enrolled during active disease. CDR3 sequence (DNA): TGTGCCAGCAGTGACGTGAGGGGACTAGCGGGACCAGATACGCAGTATTTT. Its translation: CASSDVRGLAGPDTQYF.